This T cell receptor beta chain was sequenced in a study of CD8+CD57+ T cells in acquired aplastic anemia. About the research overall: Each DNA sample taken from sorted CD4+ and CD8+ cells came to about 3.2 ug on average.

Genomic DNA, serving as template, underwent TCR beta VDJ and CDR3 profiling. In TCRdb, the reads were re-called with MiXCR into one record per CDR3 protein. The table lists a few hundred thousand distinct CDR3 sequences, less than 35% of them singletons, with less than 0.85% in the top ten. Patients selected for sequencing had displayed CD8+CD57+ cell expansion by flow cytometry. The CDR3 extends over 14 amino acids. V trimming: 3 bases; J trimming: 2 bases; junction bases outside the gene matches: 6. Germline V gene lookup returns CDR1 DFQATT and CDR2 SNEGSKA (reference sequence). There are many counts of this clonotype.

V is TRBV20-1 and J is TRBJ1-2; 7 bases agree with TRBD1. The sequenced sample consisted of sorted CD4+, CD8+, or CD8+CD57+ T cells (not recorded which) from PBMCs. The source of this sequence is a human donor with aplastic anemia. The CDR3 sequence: CSARSEGANYGYTF. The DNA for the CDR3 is TGCAGTGCTAGGTCGGAGGGGGCAAACTATGGCTACACCTTC.